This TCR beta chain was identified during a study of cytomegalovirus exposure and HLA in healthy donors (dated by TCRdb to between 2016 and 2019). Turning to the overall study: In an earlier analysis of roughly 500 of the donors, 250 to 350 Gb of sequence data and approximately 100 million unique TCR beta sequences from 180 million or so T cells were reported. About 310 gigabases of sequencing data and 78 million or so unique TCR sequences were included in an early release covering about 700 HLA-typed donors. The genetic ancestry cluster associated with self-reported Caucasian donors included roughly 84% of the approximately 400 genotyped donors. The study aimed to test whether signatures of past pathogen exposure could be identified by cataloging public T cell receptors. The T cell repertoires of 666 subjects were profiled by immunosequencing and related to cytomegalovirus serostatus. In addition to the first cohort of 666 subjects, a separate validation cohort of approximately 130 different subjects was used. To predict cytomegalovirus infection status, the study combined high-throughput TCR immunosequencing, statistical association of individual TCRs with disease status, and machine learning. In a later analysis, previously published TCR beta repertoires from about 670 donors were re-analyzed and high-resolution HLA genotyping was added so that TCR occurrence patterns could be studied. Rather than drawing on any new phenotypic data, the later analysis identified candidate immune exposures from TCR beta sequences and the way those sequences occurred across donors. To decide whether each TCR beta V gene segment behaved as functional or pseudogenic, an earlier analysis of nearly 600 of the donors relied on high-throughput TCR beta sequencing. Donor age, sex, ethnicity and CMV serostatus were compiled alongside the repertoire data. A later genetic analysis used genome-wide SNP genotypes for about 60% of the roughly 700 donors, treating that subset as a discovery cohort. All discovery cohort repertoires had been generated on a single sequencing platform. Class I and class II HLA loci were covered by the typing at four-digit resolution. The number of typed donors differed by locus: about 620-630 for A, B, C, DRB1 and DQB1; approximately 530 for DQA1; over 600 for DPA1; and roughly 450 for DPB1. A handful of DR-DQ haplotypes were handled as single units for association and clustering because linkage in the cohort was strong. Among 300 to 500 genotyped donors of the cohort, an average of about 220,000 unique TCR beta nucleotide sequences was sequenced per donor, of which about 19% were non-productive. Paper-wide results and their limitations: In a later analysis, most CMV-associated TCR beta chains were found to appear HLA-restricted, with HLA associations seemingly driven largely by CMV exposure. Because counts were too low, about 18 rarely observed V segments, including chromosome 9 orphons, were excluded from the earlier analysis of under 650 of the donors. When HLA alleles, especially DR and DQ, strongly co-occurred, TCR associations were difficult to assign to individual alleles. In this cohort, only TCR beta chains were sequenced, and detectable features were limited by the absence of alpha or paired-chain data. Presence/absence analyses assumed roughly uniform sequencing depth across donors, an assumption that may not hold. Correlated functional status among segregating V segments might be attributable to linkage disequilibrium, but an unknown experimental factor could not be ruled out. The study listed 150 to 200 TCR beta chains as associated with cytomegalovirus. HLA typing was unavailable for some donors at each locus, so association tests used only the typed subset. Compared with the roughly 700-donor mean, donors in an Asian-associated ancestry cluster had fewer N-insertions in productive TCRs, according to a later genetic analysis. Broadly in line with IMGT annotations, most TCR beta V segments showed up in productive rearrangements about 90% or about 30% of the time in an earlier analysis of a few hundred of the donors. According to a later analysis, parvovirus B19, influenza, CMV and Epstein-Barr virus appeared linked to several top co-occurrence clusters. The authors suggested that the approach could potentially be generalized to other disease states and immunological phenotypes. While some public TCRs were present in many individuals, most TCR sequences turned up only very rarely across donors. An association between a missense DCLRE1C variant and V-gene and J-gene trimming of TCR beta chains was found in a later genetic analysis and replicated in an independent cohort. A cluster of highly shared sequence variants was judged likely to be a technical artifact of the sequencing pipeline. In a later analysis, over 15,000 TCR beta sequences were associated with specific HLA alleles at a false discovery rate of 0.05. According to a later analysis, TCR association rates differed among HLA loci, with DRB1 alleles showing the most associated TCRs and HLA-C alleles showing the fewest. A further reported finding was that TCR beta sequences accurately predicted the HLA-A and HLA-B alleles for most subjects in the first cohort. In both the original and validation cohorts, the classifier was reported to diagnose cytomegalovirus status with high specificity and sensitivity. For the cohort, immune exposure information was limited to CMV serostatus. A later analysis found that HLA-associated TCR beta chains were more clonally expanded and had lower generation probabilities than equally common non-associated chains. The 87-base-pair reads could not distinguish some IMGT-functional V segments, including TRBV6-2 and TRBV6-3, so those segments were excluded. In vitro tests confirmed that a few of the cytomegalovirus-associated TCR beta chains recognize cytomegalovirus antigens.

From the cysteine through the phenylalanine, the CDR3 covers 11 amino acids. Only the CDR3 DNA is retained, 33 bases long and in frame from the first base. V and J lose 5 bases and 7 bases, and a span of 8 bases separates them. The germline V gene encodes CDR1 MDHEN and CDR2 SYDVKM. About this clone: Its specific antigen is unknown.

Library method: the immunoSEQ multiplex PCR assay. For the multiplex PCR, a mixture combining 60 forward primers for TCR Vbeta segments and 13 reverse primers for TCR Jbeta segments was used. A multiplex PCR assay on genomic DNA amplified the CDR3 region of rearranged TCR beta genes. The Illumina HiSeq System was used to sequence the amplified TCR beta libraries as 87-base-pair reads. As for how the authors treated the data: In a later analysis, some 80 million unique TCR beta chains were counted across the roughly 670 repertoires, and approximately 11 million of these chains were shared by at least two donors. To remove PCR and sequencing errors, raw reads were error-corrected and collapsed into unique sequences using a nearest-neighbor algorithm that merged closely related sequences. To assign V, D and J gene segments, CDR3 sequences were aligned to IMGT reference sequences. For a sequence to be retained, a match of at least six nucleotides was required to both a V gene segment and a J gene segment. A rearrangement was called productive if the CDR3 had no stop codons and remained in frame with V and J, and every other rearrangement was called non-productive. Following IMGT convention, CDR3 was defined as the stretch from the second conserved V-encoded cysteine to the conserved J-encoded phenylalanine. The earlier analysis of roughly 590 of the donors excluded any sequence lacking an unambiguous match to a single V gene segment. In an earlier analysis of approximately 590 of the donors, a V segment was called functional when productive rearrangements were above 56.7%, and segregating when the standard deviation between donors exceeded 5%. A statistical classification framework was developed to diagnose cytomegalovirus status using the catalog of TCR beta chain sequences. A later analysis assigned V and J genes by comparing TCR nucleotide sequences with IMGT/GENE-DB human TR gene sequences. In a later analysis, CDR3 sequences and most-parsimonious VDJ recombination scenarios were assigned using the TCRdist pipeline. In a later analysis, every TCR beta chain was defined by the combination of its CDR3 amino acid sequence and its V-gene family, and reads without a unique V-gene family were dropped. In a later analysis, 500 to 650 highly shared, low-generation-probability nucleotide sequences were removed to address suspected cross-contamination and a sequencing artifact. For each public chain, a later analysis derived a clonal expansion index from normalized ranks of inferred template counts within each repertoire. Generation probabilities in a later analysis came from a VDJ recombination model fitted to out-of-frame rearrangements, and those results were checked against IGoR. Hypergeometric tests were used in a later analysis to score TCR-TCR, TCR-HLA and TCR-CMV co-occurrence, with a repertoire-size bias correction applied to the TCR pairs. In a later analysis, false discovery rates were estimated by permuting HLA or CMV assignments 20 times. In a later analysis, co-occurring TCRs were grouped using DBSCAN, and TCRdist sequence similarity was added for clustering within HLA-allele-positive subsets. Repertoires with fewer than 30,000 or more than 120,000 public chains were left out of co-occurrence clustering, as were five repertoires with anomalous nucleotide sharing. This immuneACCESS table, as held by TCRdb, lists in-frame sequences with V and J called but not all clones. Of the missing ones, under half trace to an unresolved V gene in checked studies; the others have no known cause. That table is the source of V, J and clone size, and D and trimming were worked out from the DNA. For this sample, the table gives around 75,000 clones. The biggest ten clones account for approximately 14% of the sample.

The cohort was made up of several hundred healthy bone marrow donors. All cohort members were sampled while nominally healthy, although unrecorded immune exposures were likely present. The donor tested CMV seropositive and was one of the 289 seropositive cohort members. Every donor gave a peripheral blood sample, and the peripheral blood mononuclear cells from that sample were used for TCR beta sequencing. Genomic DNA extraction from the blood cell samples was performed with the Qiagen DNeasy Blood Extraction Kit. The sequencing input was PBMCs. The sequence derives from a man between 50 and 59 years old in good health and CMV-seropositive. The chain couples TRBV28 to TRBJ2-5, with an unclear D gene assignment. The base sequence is TGTGCCAGCAGTCGCGTAAGGACCCAGTACTTC. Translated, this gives CASSRVRTQYF.